This T cell receptor beta chain was profiled in a study of early T cells in non-severe SARS-CoV-2 infection. In the study overall: Whole-blood bulk RNA, unsorted, was sequenced, and chains were unpaired.

The TCR library protocol was used to attach unique molecular identifiers. These identifiers were attached to individual cDNA molecules. TCRdb processed the 5' RACE reads anew with MiXCR; each CDR3 protein has one entry. The table lists around 46,000 distinct CDR3 sequences, more than 9% of them singletons. This CDR3 is built from 15 residues. The V end was cut by 1 base, the J end by 7 bases, with 15 bases between. CDR1 is SGHVS and CDR2 is FQNEAQ in the germline V gene. The sequence was collected from an adult who was a healthcare worker with PCR-confirmed SARS-CoV-2 infection or an uninfected control (not recorded which). Sequencing was carried out using whole blood. The rearrangement uses TRBV7-8 and TRBJ2-3; D might be TRBD2 (5 bases). CDR3 DNA: TGTGCCAGCAGCTTAGGAACCCAGAGGGCCAATACGCAGTATTTT. Protein sequence: CASSLGTQRANTQYF.